One and the same sample provided the 15 T cell receptor beta chains below, sequenced in a study of shared clonotypes between healthy human individuals. The naive CD8 fraction comprised CD45RO-negative cells positively selected for CCR7 and excluded terminally differentiated effector memory CD45RA+ cells. The assay was immunoSEQ multiplex PCR, and TCRdb's table has in-frame clones only and misses some. Of just over 2,000,000 clones listed, about 95% are singletons. The sequencing sample was made of naive CD8+ T cells sorted from blood. The receptors here all came from a young man in good health.

The genes are TRBV6-9 and TRBJ1-5; 10 positions match TRBD1. V trimming: 7 bases; J trimming: 0 bases; junction bases outside the gene matches: 6. The CDR3 contains 16 residues. The V gene's germline CDR1 is MNHGY and CDR2 SVAAGI. The CDR3 is CASTRTGGYSNQPQHF. The CDR3 nucleotides are TGTGCCAGCACAAGGACAGGGGGATATAGCAATCAGCCCCAGCATTTT.

The V and J genes are TRBV4-2 and TRBJ2-7; 7 nucleotides align to TRBD1. Germline V lookup: CDR1 LGHNA, CDR2 YNFKEQ. This CDR3 is built from 16 residues. V lost 3 bases, J lost 1 base, and 9 bases stayed unmatched. For the CDR3, the DNA is TGTGCCAGCAGCCAGGAAGGGACAGCCGTTTCCTACGAGCAGTACTTC. It translates to CASSQEGTAVSYEQYF.

In DNA form, the CDR3 reads TGTGCCAGCAGCCAAGGGGACGGGCTAGCGGGAGCCTTTCAAGAGACCCAGTACTTC. It yields the protein CASSQGDGLAGAFQETQYF. The V gene is TRBV14, the J gene TRBJ2-5; 10 bases agree with TRBD2. The V and J ends lost 1 base and 2 bases, in that order; junction bases with no gene match: 13. This CDR3 is built from 19 residues. Germline CDR1 is SGHDN and CDR2 is FVKESK.

The chain recombines TRBV6-5 with TRBJ2-7; possible D gene TRBD1, 6 bases. V was trimmed by 2 bases and J by 5 bases, leaving 19 bases between them. The germline gives CDR1 MNHEY, CDR2 SVGAGI. The CDR3 contains 16 residues. CDR3 in DNA: TGTGCCAGCAGTTACAAGGCCGGGACATATTCCAACGAGCAGTACTTC. Its protein product is CASSYKAGTYSNEQYF.

V is TRBV6-5 and J is TRBJ2-5; D is unresolved. CDR1 is MNHEY, CDR2 SVGAGI, per germline. V shed 4 bases and J shed 1 base, with 16 bases lying between them. The CDR3 spans 16 residues. The CDR3 DNA is TGTGCCAGCAGTTCACAGCCATACTCGTCCCAAGAGACCCAGTACTTC. Encoded protein: CASSSQPYSSQETQYF.

V and J are TRBV30 and TRBJ2-5; 9 bases align to TRBD1. The better agreement between TRBJ2-7 and the DNA end casts doubt on the J call. Germline lookup yields CDR1 GTSNPN and CDR2 SVGIG (reference sequence). The CDR3 spans 14 residues. CDR3 DNA: TGTGCCTGGGAGGGACAGGGACGATCCTACGAGCAGTACTTC. Protein product: CAWEGQGRSYEQYF.

The table lists this clone with a few counts. V gene TRBV7-2 combines with J gene TRBJ2-1, with 9 bases fitting TRBD2. The J segment lost 4 bases and the V segment lost 0 bases, leaving 4 bases of the junction unmatched. Looked up from germline, CDR1 is SGHTA and CDR2 is FQGNSA. The length of the CDR3 is 16 residues. The CDR3 sequence is CASSLARSGRYNEQFF. The CDR3 DNA reads as TGTGCCAGCAGCTTAGCGCGAAGCGGGAGGTACAATGAGCAGTTCTTC.

The chain is built from TRBV7-9 and TRBJ1-2; no clear D. Trimming took 5 bases from V and 0 from J, leaving 13 bases between them. CDR3 length equals 15 residues. The germline CDR1 and CDR2 sequences are SEHNR and FQNEAQ (reference sequence). Here the CDR3 DNA reads TGTGCCAGCAGCCCACTCTCAGGCTCTAACTATGGCTACACCTTC. The encoded protein is CASSPLSGSNYGYTF.

V gene TRBV6-5 combines with J gene TRBJ2-2, with D possibly being TRBD2 (7 bases). V was shortened by 0 bases and J by 7 bases, with 12 bases between the two germline ends. This CDR3 spans 15 amino acids. Germline V lookup: CDR1 MNHEY, CDR2 SVGAGI. In DNA, the CDR3 is TGTGCCAGCAGTTACTCGGGGGGGCGCTTCGGGGAGCTGTTTTTT. It yields the protein CASSYSGGRFGELFF.

The rearrangement joins TRBV28 to TRBJ1-6, with unresolved D. V lost 4 bases to trimming and J lost 6 bases, with 10 bases between them. Germline V gene data show CDR1 as MDHEN and CDR2 as SYDVKM. The CDR3 runs 14 residues. The CDR3 coding sequence is TGTGCCAGCAGTTATTTAGTGAGTAATTCACCCCTCCACTTT. Residues: CASSYLVSNSPLHF.

V and J are TRBV21-1 and TRBJ1-4. TRBV21-1 is classified as a pseudogene. The CDR3 runs to 18 residues. CDR3 DNA: TGTGCCAGCAGCCCCCCGCGACTGAACACGATCCCTAATGAAAAACTGTTTTTT. Translation gives CASSPPRLNTIPNEKLFF.

This sequence joins TRBV5-1 and TRBJ2-3; D perhaps matches TRBD2 (7 bases). V lost 4 bases and J lost 6, with 18 bases in between. Germline CDR1 reads SGHRS; CDR2 reads YFSETQ. This CDR3 comprises 15 residues. This CDR3 reads CASSPRGGRMDTQYF. The DNA of the CDR3 is TGCGCCAGCAGCCCTCGCGGGGGCCGTATGGATACGCAGTATTTT. The variable domain in full, with the rest retrieved from reference TRBV5-1 and TRBJ2-3, is KAGVTQTPRYLIKTRGQQVTLSCSPISGHRSVSWYQQTPGQGLQFLFEYFSETQRNKGNFPGRFSGRQFSNSRSEMNVSTLELGDSALYLCASSPRGGRMDTQYFGPGTRLTVL.

This rearrangement joins TRBV13 to TRBJ2-7, with 9 bases that match TRBD2. CDR3 length: 16 amino acids. Germline CDR1 reads PRHDT; CDR2 reads FYEKMQ (reference sequence). J lost 1 base, V lost 0 bases, and 4 bases had no gene match. Written as DNA, the CDR3 is TGTGCCAGCAGCTTAGGCCGTAGCGGGAGATCCTACGAGCAGTACTTC. Translation gives CASSLGRSGRSYEQYF. The full variable domain, in which reference TRBV13 and TRBJ2-7 provide the parts outside the CDR3, is AAGVIQSPRHLIKEKRETATLKCYPIPRHDTVYWYQQGPGQDPQFLISFYEKMQSDKGSIPDRFSAQQFSDYHSELNMSSLELGDSALYFCASSLGRSGRSYEQYFGPGTRLTVT.

The V gene is TRBV5-4, the J gene TRBJ1-2, with D possibly matching TRBD1 (6 bases). The CDR3 covers 15 residues. Deletions cut 4 bases from V and 3 bases from J, with 16 bases between. The germline V gene encodes CDR1 SGHNT and CDR2 YYREEE (reference sequence). The CDR3 spells CASSDWSGGHYGYTF. In DNA form, the CDR3 reads TGTGCCAGCAGCGATTGGTCGGGGGGCCACTATGGCTACACCTTC.

This clone was observed once. This chain joins TRBV11-2 and TRBJ2-1, with 11 bases fitting TRBD2. Germline V gene sequence: CDR1 SGHAT, CDR2 FQNNGV. Trimming cost V 1 base and J 1 base; bases outside gene matches: 3. This CDR3 has 17 residues. In nucleotides, the CDR3 is TGTGCCAGCAGCTTAGGGACTAGCGGGCATTCCTACAATGAGCAGTTCTTC. It codes for CASSLGTSGHSYNEQFF.